One sample yielded the 3 T cell receptor beta chains listed below, sequenced in a study of T cell changes during pregnancy in multiple sclerosis (dated by TCRdb to between 2019 and 2020). Libraries were prepared through the immunoSEQ multiplex PCR assay. Drawn from immuneACCESS, this table holds only the in-frame rearrangements with V and J called that TCRdb kept. Clones are partly lost; checked studies trace under half to an unresolved V gene and leave the rest unexplained. The sample has approximately 44,000 clones on record, 75% to 95% of them singletons. Of the sample, 0.65% to 0.9% falls within the top ten clones. The sequencing here drew on CD4+ T cells from peripheral blood mononuclear cells, taken before pregnancy. These receptors originate from a female donor with multiple sclerosis, enrolled in a pregnancy study.

The J gene is TRBJ1-2, the V gene TRBV2, with TRBD1 as a possible D gene (5 bases). V gave up 7 bases and J gave up 0 bases, with 12 bases separating them. The CDR3 loop spans 14 amino acids. Germline values: CDR1 SNHLY, CDR2 FYNNEI. In DNA, the CDR3 is TGTGCCAGCACGTCCAGGGCCTCTAACTATGGCTACACCTTC. Protein product: CASTSRASNYGYTF.

The V call is TRBV18, the J call TRBJ2-7; perhaps TRBD2 as D (5 bases). Per germline, CDR1 KGHSH and CDR2 LQKENI. Trimming took off 3 bases at V and 0 bases at J, with 9 bases between the two ends. CDR3 length equals 14 residues. CDR3 sequence reads: CASSPLGSSYEQYF. In nucleotides, the CDR3 is TGTGCCAGCTCACCGTTGGGGAGCTCCTACGAGCAGTACTTC.

This chain connects TRBV7-2 to TRBJ1-2, with D perhaps TRBD1 (5 bases). The CDR3 sequence is 18 residues long. V was clipped by 4 bases and J by 1 base, with 22 bases between them. CDR1 SGHTA and CDR2 FQGNSA come from the germline V gene. CDR3 nucleotides: TGTGCCAGCAGCTCTCATACGTCAGGGTCCCATCTTAACTATGGCTACACCTTC. Translation: CASSSHTSGSHLNYGYTF.